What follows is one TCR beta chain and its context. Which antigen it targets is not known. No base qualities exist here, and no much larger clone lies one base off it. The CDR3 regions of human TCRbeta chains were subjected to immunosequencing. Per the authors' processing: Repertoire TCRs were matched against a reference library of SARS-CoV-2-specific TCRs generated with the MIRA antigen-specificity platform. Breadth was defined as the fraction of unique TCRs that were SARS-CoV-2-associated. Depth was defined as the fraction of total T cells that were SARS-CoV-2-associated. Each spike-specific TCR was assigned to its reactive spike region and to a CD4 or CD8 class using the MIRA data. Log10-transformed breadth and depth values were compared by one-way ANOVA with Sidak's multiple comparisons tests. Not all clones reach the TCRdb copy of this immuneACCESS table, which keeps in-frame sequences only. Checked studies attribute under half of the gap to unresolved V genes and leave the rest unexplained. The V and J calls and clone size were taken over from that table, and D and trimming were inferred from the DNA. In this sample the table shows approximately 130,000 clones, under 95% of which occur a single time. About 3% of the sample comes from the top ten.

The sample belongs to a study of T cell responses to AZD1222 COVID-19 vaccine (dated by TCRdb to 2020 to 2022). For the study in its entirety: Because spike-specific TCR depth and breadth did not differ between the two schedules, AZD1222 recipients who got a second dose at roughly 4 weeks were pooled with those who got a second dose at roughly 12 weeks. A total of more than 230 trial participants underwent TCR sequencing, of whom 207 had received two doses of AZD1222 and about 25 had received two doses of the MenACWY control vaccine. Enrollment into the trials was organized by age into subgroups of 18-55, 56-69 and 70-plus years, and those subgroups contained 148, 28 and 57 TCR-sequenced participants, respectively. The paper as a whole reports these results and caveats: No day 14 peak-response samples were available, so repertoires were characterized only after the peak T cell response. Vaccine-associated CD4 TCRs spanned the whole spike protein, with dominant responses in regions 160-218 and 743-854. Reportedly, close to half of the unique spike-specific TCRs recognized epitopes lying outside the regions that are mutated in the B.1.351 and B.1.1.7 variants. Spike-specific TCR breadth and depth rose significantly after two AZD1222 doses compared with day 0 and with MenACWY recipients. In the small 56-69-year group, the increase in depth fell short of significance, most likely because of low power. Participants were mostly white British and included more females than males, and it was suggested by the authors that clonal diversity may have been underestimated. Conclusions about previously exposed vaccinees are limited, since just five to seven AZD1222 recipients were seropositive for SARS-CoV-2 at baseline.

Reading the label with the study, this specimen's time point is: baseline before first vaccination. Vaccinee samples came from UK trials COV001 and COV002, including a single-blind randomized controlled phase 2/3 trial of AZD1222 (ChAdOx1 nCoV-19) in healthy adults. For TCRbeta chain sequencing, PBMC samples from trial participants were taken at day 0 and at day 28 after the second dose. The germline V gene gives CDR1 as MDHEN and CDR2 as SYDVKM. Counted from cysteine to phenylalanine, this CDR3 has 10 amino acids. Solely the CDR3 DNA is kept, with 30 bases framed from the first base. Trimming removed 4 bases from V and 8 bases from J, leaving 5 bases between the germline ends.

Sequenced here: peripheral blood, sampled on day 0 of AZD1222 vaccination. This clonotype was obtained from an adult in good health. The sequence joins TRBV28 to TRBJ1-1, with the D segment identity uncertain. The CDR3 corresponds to CASSSAEAFF. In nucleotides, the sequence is TGTGCCAGCAGTTCGGCCGAAGCTTTCTTT.